The 22 T cell receptor beta chains below all came from one sample that was sequenced in a study of response to subunit inactivated influenza vaccine. Each CDR3 protein gets one entry after TCRdb re-called the RT-PCR reads with MiXCR. In the table there are 500,000 to 600,000 distinct CDR3 sequences, roughly 13% of which are singletons. This specimen was PBMCs from blood, taken around seven weeks after vaccination. These receptors were taken from a man aged 50-59 years who received an inactivated influenza vaccine.

This clonotype has only a few counts. J is TRBJ2-7 and V is TRBV20-1, with 12 nucleotides matching TRBD2. J was trimmed by 4 bases and V by 5 bases; bases with no gene match: 6. CDR1 DFQATT and CDR2 SNEGSKA come from the germline V gene (reference sequence). The CDR3 spans 14 residues. The chain's CDR3 is CSALGLAGQYEQYF. The CDR3 DNA reads as TGCAGTGCTCTAGGACTAGCGGGACAATACGAGCAGTACTTC.

This clonotype turned up a few times. The genes are TRBV29-1 and TRBJ2-1, with TRBD1 identical over 10 bases. Per germline, CDR1 SQVTM and CDR2 ANQGSEA. V trimming: 3 bases; J trimming: 9 bases; junction bases outside the gene matches: 5. CDR3 length equals 13 residues. CDR3 sequence: CSVDGTGVGEQFF. CDR3 nucleotides: TGCAGCGTTGATGGGACAGGGGTCGGTGAGCAGTTCTTC.

V gene TRBV12-3 or TRBV12-4 combines with J gene TRBJ2-5; 9 bases are a match to TRBD2. The CDR3 loop spans 17 amino acids. Germline trimming cut 3 bases from V and 3 bases from J; bases unmatched to any gene: 11. The CDR3 protein is CASSLGSSGGREETQYF. CDR3 DNA: TGTGCCAGCAGTTTGGGGTCAAGCGGGGGGCGTGAAGAGACCCAGTACTTC.

This clonotype has more than one count but fewer than ten. This chain joins TRBV7-9 and TRBJ2-1, with unresolved D. Germline-derived CDR1 and CDR2 are SEHNR and FQNEAQ (reference sequence). CDR3 length equals 12 residues. V lost 4 bases to trimming and J lost 3 bases, with 4 bases between them. This chain's CDR3 is CASSWNYNEQFF. For the CDR3, the DNA is TGTGCCAGCAGCTGGAACTACAATGAGCAGTTCTTC.

The CDR3 nucleotides read TGTGCCAGCAGCTTGGTATCCGCAGGCCCAGGTACCCAGTACTTC. Translating it yields CASSLVSAGPGTQYF. The V gene is TRBV5-8, the J gene TRBJ2-5; D not certain. This CDR3 has 15 amino acids. The germline V gene encodes CDR1 SGHTS and CDR2 YDEGEE. Trimming removed 0 bases from V and 8 bases from J, with 17 bases in between.

The rearrangement joins TRBV12-3 or TRBV12-4 to TRBJ2-3; TRBD2 aligns across 12 bases. CDR3 size: 18 residues. The DNA for the CDR3 is TGTACCTGCAGTTTAGCCTTGACTAGCGGGAGTCTTCCAGATACGCAGTATTTT. This gives the protein CTCSLALTSGSLPDTQYF.

This clonotype was counted many times. The chain joins TRBV10-3 to TRBJ2-3; D is undetermined. Trimming took off 10 bases at V and 4 bases at J, with 12 bases between the two ends. This CDR3 contains 12 residues. Germline V gives CDR1 ENHRY, CDR2 SYGVKD. The CDR3 region is CATAPSSDTQYF. For the CDR3, the DNA is TGTGCCACCGCGCCCAGTTCAGATACGCAGTATTTT.

This clonotype was counted between two and nine times. The CDR3: CASNPGTGGVGAFF. CDR3 coding DNA: TGCGCCAGCAACCCTGGGACTGGGGGCGTGGGAGCTTTCTTT. The chain uses TRBV5-1 and TRBJ1-1, with D possibly matching TRBD1 (6 bases). Germline loops: CDR1 SGHRS, CDR2 YFSETQ. CDR3 length: 14 residues. V lost 6 bases and J 10 bases, leaving 22 bases between the germline ends.

This clonotype was recorded many times. The chain is built from TRBV7-2 and TRBJ1-4; no definite D call. This CDR3 is built from 13 residues. The V and J ends lost 1 base and 8 bases respectively, with 8 bases between them. CDR1 is SGHTA, CDR2 FQGNSA, per germline. For the CDR3, the DNA is TGTGCCAGCAGCTTAGAGCTGAACGAAAAACTGTTTTTT. It is translated as CASSLELNEKLFF. The full variable domain, rest sourced from reference TRBV7-2 and TRBJ1-4, is GAGVSQSPSNKVTEKGKDVELRCDPISGHTALYWYRQSLGQGLEFLIYFQGNSAPDKSGLPSDRFSAERTGGSVSTLTIQRTQQEDSAVYLCASSLELNEKLFFGSGTQLSVL.

This rearrangement joins TRBV5-1 to TRBJ2-7, with 9 bases aligning to TRBD1. V was clipped by 2 bases and J by 6 bases; unmatched bases: 15. CDR1 and CDR2 from the germline V gene are SGHRS and YFSETQ. This CDR3 contains 17 residues. CDR3 protein: CASSFVAGGTGLGEQYF. CDR3 DNA sequence: TGCGCCAGCAGCTTTGTTGCCGGTGGGACAGGGCTGGGCGAGCAGTACTTC.

Details on this clonotype: The conserved phenylalanine or tryptophan normally closing the CDR3 is absent here, so this likely arose from a read error. The gene calls are TRBV7-2 and TRBJ2-1; D is perhaps TRBD1 (5 bases). The V and J ends lost 3 bases and 11 bases respectively, with 11 bases between them. The CDR3 has 12 amino acids. Germline V gene data show CDR1 as SGHTA and CDR2 as FQGNSA. The DNA for the CDR3 is TGTGCCAGCAGCTTGACAGTACCCAAGCAGTTCTTG. Translation gives CASSLTVPKQFL.

The chain recombines TRBV6-2 or TRBV6-3 with TRBJ2-7, with a weak D call TRBD2 (5 bases). The CDR3 has 13 amino acids. Trimming left V 6 bases short and J 3 bases short, with 12 bases between. Germline V CDR1 and CDR2: MNHEY, SVGEGT. CDR3 DNA sequence: TGTGCCAGCAGCCGAGAGGGTTACTACGAGCAGTACTTC. This codes for CASSREGYYEQYF.

This clonotype was detected many times. The chain links TRBV10-3 to TRBJ2-5, with 7 positions matching TRBD1. The V gene end was trimmed by 4 bases and the J gene end by 2 bases; junction bases not matched to a gene: 1. The length of the CDR3 is 13 residues. Germline CDR1 and CDR2: ENHRY and SYGVKD. The CDR3 DNA reads TGTGCCATCAGTGCAGGGGGACAAGAGACCCAGTACTTC. It encodes CAISAGGQETQYF.

V is TRBV6-2 or TRBV6-3 and J is TRBJ2-2, with TRBD2 identical over 14 bases. Germline assignment: CDR1 MNHEY and CDR2 SVGEGT. V dropped 8 bases and J dropped 1; count of bases not matched to a gene: 3. This CDR3 contains 16 residues. The chain's CDR3 is CASGTSGGWNTGELFF. CDR3 DNA: TGTGCCAGCGGGACTAGCGGGGGCTGGAACACCGGGGAGCTGTTTTTT.

This clonotype was seen a handful of times. CDR3 in DNA: TGTGCCAGCCTAGCGACTAGCGGGAGGGAAAATGAGCAGTTCTTC. Translated: CASLATSGRENEQFF. The chain recombines TRBV7-9 with TRBJ2-1, with TRBD2 matching 14 bases. The CDR3 is made up of 15 amino acids. V dropped 8 bases and J dropped 7; count of bases not matched to a gene: 7. The germline V gene encodes CDR1 SEHNR and CDR2 FQNEAQ (reference sequence).

The J gene is TRBJ2-7, the V gene TRBV12-3 or TRBV12-4, with 7 bases aligning to TRBD1. Trimming at V came to 6 bases and at J to 4 bases, leaving 12 bases not matched to a gene. The CDR3 contains 15 residues. The CDR3 loop is CASSWATGSGYEQYF. The DNA of the CDR3 is TGTGCCAGCAGCTGGGCGACAGGGAGTGGGTACGAGCAGTACTTC.

This chain links TRBV29-1 with TRBJ2-1, with D perhaps matching TRBD1 or TRBD2 (7 bases each). CDR3 length equals 13 residues. V gave up 6 bases and J gave up 4 bases, with 13 bases separating them. Germline CDR1 is SQVTM and CDR2 is ANQGSEA. CDR3 in DNA: TGCAGCGTGCAGGGGGAGGGATACAATGAGCAGTTCTTC. Amino acid sequence: CSVQGEGYNEQFF.

The sample holds many counts of this clonotype. The genes are TRBV5-1 and TRBJ2-1; 9 bases fit TRBD2. Germline V gene data show CDR1 as SGHRS and CDR2 as YFSETQ. Trimming removed 4 bases from V and 0 bases from J; junction bases left unmatched: 2. The CDR3 sequence is 15 residues long. The CDR3 DNA sequence: TGCGCCAGCAGCCGCGGGGGGGCCTCCTACAATGAGCAGTTCTTC. Amino acids: CASSRGGASYNEQFF. Complete variable domain (other parts from reference TRBV5-1 and TRBJ2-1): KAGVTQTPRYLIKTRGQQVTLSCSPISGHRSVSWYQQTPGQGLQFLFEYFSETQRNKGNFPGRFSGRQFSNSRSEMNVSTLELGDSALYLCASSRGGASYNEQFFGPGTRLTVL.

This clonotype turned up a few times. The V and J genes are TRBV10-3 and TRBJ1-6, with TRBD1 as a possible D gene (5 bases). Germline-derived CDR1 and CDR2 are ENHRY and SYGVKD. This CDR3 region has 13 residues. V was shortened by 10 bases and J by 10 bases, with 17 bases between the two germline ends. DNA of the CDR3: TGTGCCACCTCCGGGGACGGAGTCTCACCCCTCCACTTT. Translated: CATSGDGVSPLHF.

The CDR3 DNA reads TGCAGTGCTAGAACCGGGAATAGTCAGCCCCAGCATTTT. Translation gives CSARTGNSQPQHF. The V gene is TRBV20-1, the J gene TRBJ1-5; D call uncertain. The CDR3 has 13 residues. The V end lost 2 bases, the J end lost 6 bases, and 11 bases lay between the germline ends. CDR1 and CDR2 (germline): DFQATT, SNEGSKA (reference sequence).

This clonotype was seen a handful of times. The chain combines TRBV27 with TRBJ2-1; either TRBD1 or TRBD2 may fit D (5 bases each). V lost 6 bases to trimming and J lost 5 bases, with 11 bases between them. This CDR3 is built from 13 residues. The germline V gene has CDR1 MNHEY and CDR2 SMNVEV (reference sequence). The CDR3 loop reads CASSRRGDNEQFF. CDR3 coding DNA: TGTGCCAGCAGCCGAAGAGGGGACAATGAGCAGTTCTTC.

The V gene is TRBV6-2 or TRBV6-3, the J gene TRBJ2-5, with 7 nucleotides matching TRBD1. Losses at the gene ends were 2 bases for V and 1 base for J; bases not matched to a gene: 7. Germline-derived CDR1 and CDR2 are MNHEY and SVGEGT. There are 16 residues in the CDR3. The DNA of the CDR3 is TGTGCCAGCAGTTACGTGACAGGGCGCTCCCAAGAGACCCAGTACTTC. It yields the protein CASSYVTGRSQETQYF.